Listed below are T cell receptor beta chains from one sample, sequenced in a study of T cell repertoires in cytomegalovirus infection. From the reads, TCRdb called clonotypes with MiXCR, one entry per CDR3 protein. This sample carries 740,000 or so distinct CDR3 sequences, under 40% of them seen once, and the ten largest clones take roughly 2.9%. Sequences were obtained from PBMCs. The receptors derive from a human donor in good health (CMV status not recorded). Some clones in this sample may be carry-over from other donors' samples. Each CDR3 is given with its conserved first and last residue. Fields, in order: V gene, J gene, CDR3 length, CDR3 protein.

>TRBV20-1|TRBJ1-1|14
CSAREIGEDTEAFF
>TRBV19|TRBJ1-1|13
CASRRNRDLEAFF
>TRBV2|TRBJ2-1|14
CASLGEGPGNEQFF
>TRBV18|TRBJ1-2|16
CASSPSRSSPEGGYTF
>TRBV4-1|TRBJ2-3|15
CATNPNGGGGDTQYF
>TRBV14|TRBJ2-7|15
CASSQGRGISWEQYF
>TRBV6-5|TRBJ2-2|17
CASSYSVGTENTGELFF
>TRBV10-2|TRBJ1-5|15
CASSTTGIGNQPQHF
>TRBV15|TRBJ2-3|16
CATSRDASGSTDTQYF
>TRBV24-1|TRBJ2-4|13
CAVGGEGKNIQYF
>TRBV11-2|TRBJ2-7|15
CASSLSRDRTYEQYF
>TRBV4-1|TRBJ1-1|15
CASSQEDRRNTEAFF
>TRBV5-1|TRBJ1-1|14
CASSPTVMNTEAFF
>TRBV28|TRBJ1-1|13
CASSIFGDTEAFF
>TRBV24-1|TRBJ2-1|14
CATSAPTGYNEQFF
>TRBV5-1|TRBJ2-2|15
CASSQGGETTGELFF
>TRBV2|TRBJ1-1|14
CASRQGGQNTEAFF
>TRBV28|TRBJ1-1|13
CASRDGGLTEAFF
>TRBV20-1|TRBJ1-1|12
CSPQGPNTEAFF
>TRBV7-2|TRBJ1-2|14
CASSLGQGDYGYTF
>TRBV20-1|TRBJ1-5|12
CSAKTQAQPQHF
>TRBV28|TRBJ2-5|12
CASKGQRETQYF
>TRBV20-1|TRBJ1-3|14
CSASRDSSGNTIYF
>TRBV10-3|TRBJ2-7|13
CAITQGQFYEQYF
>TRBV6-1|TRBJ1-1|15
CASRARDSRNTEAFF
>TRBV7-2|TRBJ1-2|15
CASSLVLSGSYGYPF
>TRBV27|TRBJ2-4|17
CASSPKGLAGPQNIQYF
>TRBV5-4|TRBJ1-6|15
CASSSGDRGDSPLHF
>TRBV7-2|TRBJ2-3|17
CASSLGPTGVGPDTQYF
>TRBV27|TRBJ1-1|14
CASSLSGSTRGAFF
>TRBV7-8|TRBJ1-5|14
CASSLGRGAQPQHF
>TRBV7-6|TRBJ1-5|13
CASSSGRNQPQHF
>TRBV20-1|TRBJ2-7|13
CSAAGAPGQGFSF
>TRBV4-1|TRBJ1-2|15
CASSQRSGDNYGYTF
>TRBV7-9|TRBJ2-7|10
CASSLDEQYF
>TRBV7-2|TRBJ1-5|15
CASSLAGPNNQHQHF
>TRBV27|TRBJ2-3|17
CASSLVTPSGITDTQYF
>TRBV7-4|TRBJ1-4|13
CASSPEALEKLFF
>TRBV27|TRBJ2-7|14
CASSLQGLQYEQYF
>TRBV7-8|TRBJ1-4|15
CASSPQGLGVEKLFF
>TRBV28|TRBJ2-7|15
CAHSGPRVHNYEQYF
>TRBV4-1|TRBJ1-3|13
CASSQGPRNTIYF